This T cell receptor beta chain stems from a study of shared clonotypes between healthy human individuals. Across the study: CD4 naive and memory got three plates each, CD8 naive two, CD8 memory one. Study-wide findings and caveats: Despite large depth, rarefaction showed incomplete sorted-subset sequencing.

The CDR3 covers 16 residues. CDR1 SEHNR and CDR2 FQNEAQ come from the germline V gene (reference sequence). Trimming removed 5 bases from V and 1 base from J; junction bases left unmatched: 7. Division of CD4+ cells produced a CD45RA+ naive subset and a CD45RA-negative memory subset. Sequencing was at deep level. The method was immunoSEQ multiplex PCR; TCRdb's version includes in-frame clones alone and lacks a portion of them. This sample carries about a million clones, about 72% of them seen once, and the ten largest clones take over 0.8%. The table lists this clone with a few counts. Its target is unknown.

The chain joins TRBV7-9 to TRBJ2-1; 8 bases are a match to TRBD2. The source is a man aged 18 to 29 in good health. Some clones in this sample may be carry-over from other donors' samples. The sample was memory CD4+ T cells from PBMCs. The subset was: CD45RA-negative fraction. The CDR3 DNA sequence: TGTGCCAGCAGCCCCCAGCGGGAGAGGTCCTACAATGAGCAGTTCTTC. Translating it yields CASSPQRERSYNEQFF.